This TCR beta chain emerged from a study of CD8 T cells in ankylosing spondylitis. TCRdb ran MiXCR on the 5' RACE reads and lists one entry per CDR3 protein. The top ten hold 4.5% to 5.5% of the sample, which has roughly 86,000 distinct CDR3 sequences, roughly 9.6% seen once. This clonotype was seen more than once but under ten times. The V end lost 0 bases, the J end lost 4 bases, and 6 bases lay between the germline ends. This CDR3 is 13 amino acids long. The germline V gene has CDR1 GTSNPN and CDR2 SVGIG (reference sequence). The clonotype originates from a male donor with ankylosing spondylitis or in good health (not recorded which). V gene TRBV30 combines with J gene TRBJ2-2; maybe TRBD1 (6 bases). The specimen sequenced was blood, either unsorted or a sorted T cell fraction (not recorded which). Here the CDR3 DNA reads TGTGCCTGGAGTGTCAGGGGCACCGGGGAGCTGTTTTTT. This codes for CAWSVRGTGELFF.